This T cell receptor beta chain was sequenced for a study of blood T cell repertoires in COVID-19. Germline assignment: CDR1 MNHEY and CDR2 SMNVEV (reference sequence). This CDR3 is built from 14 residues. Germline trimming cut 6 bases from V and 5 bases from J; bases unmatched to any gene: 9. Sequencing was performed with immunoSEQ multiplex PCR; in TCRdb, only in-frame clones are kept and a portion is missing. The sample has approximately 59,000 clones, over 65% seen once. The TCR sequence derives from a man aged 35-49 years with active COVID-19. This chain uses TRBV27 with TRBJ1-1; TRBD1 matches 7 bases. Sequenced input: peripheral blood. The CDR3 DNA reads TGTGCCAGCAGCCTAGGGAAGACAGGGACTGAAGCTTTCTTT. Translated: CASSLGKTGTEAFF.